These 23 T cell receptor beta chains originate from one sample sequenced in a study of blood T cell repertoires in COVID-19. Generated by immunoSEQ multiplex PCR, the TCRdb table keeps only in-frame clones and is missing some. The data show more than 200,000 clones, with more than 70% seen just once and around 7.9% held by the top ten. The sequencing sample was made of peripheral blood. These receptors were taken from a man aged 40-55 years with active or convalescent COVID-19.

The chain combines TRBV4-3 with TRBJ1-1; D unclear. With 0 bases removed from V and 0 bases from J, the gap between germline ends came to 5 bases. Germline V CDR1 and CDR2: LGHNA, YSLEER. The CDR3 contains 14 residues. The CDR3 reads CASSQDHLNTEAFF. CDR3 in DNA: TGCGCCAGCAGCCAAGATCACTTGAACACTGAAGCTTTCTTT.

J is TRBJ2-7 and V is TRBV18, with 8 positions matching TRBD2. This CDR3 region has 16 residues. Trimming cost V 2 bases and J 5 bases; bases outside gene matches: 11. The germline V gene has CDR1 KGHSH and CDR2 LQKENI. The CDR3 DNA reads TGTGCCAGCTCACCATTTGCGGGAGGTAGGGCGGACGAGCAGTACTTC. Translating it yields CASSPFAGGRADEQYF.

The genes are TRBV6-2 or TRBV6-3 and TRBJ2-1; 16 bases are shared with TRBD2. Trimming removed 3 bases from V and 8 bases from J; junction bases left unmatched: 7. Germline-derived CDR1 and CDR2 are MNHEY and SVGEGT. CDR3 length: 17 amino acids. The DNA of the CDR3 is TGTGCCAGCAGTTATGGGACTAGCGGGAGGGCCCGGGATGAGCAGTTCTTC. It specifies CASSYGTSGRARDEQFF.

This chain connects TRBV14 to TRBJ1-3; D remains ambiguous. The ends were cut back, 4 bases at V and 4 bases at J, with 8 bases in the middle. CDR3 size: 13 residues. CDR1 SGHDN and CDR2 FVKESK come from the germline V gene. The CDR3 here is CASSPQIGNTIYF. The CDR3 DNA is TGTGCCAGCAGCCCTCAGATCGGAAACACCATATATTTT. Using reference TRBV14 and TRBJ1-3 for the parts outside the CDR3, the full variable domain is EAGVTQFPSHSVIEKGQTVTLRCDPISGHDNLYWYRRVMGKEIKFLLHFVKESKQDESGMPNNRFLAERTGGTYSTLKVQPAELEDSGVYFCASSPQIGNTIYFGEGSWLTVV.

This chain joins TRBV6-4 and TRBJ1-5; D ambiguous. The CDR3 loop spans 17 amino acids. Between the trimmed V and J ends, which lost 6 bases and 4 bases, there was a span of 22 bases. In germline, CDR1 is MRHNA, CDR2 SNTAGT. CDR3 coding DNA: TGTGCCAGCAGCCACTCCGGTGAGATCGTTTTGAATCAGCCCCAGCATTTT. It is translated as CASSHSGEIVLNQPQHF.

The chain combines TRBV4-1 with TRBJ1-6, with 8 bases matching TRBD1. The CDR3 runs to 16 residues. The junction had 10 bases not matched to a gene; V was cut back by 3 bases and J by 9 bases. CDR1 MGHRA and CDR2 YSYEKL come from the germline V gene. This chain's CDR3 is CASSHPGQGALSPLHF. DNA for the CDR3: TGCGCCAGCAGCCACCCCGGACAGGGAGCACTTTCACCCCTCCACTTT.

The sample holds one count of this clone. The chain has TRBV7-3 and TRBJ1-1, with D possibly matching TRBD1 (5 bases). Germline V CDR1 and CDR2: SGHTA, FQGTGA. V was trimmed by 5 bases and J by 5 bases, leaving 12 bases between them. This CDR3 has 13 amino acids. DNA of the CDR3: TGTGCCAGCAGCCAGCCCGGGGGAACTGAAGCTTTCTTT. This sequence encodes CASSQPGGTEAFF.

This rearrangement joins TRBV7-9 to TRBJ1-2; a weak D match, TRBD1 (6 bases). Trimming took off 4 bases at V and 4 bases at J, with 22 bases between the two ends. The CDR3 is 17 amino acids. From germline, CDR1 is SEHNR and CDR2 FQNEAQ (reference sequence). In DNA, the CDR3 is TGTGCCAGCAGCTCCACGGACAGCCCACCTATTCTCTATGGCTACACCTTC. Protein product: CASSSTDSPPILYGYTF.

The chain uses TRBV4-3 and TRBJ1-2; tentatively, D is TRBD1 (5 bases). Per the germline V gene, CDR1 is LGHNA and CDR2 is YSLEER. The ends were cut back, 1 base at V and 6 bases at J, with 15 bases in the middle. CDR3 length: 15 amino acids. CDR3 coding DNA: TGCGCCAGCAGCCAAGGGGTACCAGGGCAGGATGGCTACACCTTC. Translating it yields CASSQGVPGQDGYTF.

V and J are TRBV4-3 and TRBJ2-7, with D maybe TRBD2 (6 bases). The V gene's germline CDR1 is LGHNA and CDR2 YSLEER. The CDR3 spans 15 residues. Trimming took off 1 base at V and 1 base at J, with 11 bases between the two ends. Here the CDR3 DNA reads TGCGCCAGCAGCCAAGTTCAGGGAGGTTCCTACGAGCAGTACTTC. This sequence encodes CASSQVQGGSYEQYF.

This chain connects TRBV2 to TRBJ2-2, with 11 bases fitting TRBD2. Per the germline V gene, CDR1 is SNHLY and CDR2 is FYNNEI. CDR3 length: 15 residues. Trimming removed 4 bases from V and 6 bases from J; junction bases left unmatched: 4. The CDR3 DNA is TGTGCCAGCAGTGGACTAGCGGGAAACTCCGGGGAGCTGTTTTTT. Protein: CASSGLAGNSGELFF.

CDR3 region: CASSQGETDLIYGYTF. The DNA for the CDR3 is TGTGCCAGCAGCCAAGGAGAGACAGATCTGATCTATGGCTACACCTTC. This rearrangement joins TRBV3-1 (or the pseudogene TRBV3-2) to TRBJ1-2; D possibly corresponds to TRBD1 (5 bases). The CDR3 covers 16 residues. CDR1 is LGHDT and CDR2 is YNNKEL in the germline V gene (reference sequence). Trimming took off 1 base at V and 4 bases at J, with 16 bases between the two ends.

The chain links TRBV11-2 to TRBJ2-7; no definite D call. Germline assignment: CDR1 SGHAT and CDR2 FQNNGV. The CDR3 consists of 15 residues. Trimming left V 1 base short and J 6 bases short, with 16 bases between. This chain's CDR3 is CASSLVLSASGEQYF. DNA of the CDR3: TGTGCCAGCAGCTTAGTGCTATCCGCCTCGGGCGAGCAGTACTTC.

CDR3 nucleotides: TGTGCCAGCAGCCGGACAGGGGGCAGTTTCGGCACAGATACGCAGTATTTT. Translated: CASSRTGGSFGTDTQYF. This rearrangement joins TRBV3-1 (or the pseudogene TRBV3-2) to TRBJ2-3; 11 bases line up with TRBD1. Germline-derived CDR1 and CDR2 are LGHDT and YNNKEL (reference sequence). V shed 4 bases, J shed 1 base, and the junction held 7 bases outside the gene matches. The CDR3 sequence is 17 residues long.

The sample holds a few counts of this clone. This chain links TRBV9 with TRBJ2-3; the D gene is possibly TRBD1 (6 bases). The CDR3 runs to 17 residues. Germline values: CDR1 SGDLS, CDR2 YYNGEE. Deletions cut 0 bases from V and 6 bases from J, with 20 bases between. CDR3: CASSVATRSGAGDTQYF. The CDR3 nucleotides read TGTGCCAGCAGCGTAGCTACGAGGTCAGGGGCTGGGGATACGCAGTATTTT.

The V gene is TRBV19, the J gene TRBJ1-4, with 7 bases identical to TRBD1. Germline V lookup: CDR1 LNHDA, CDR2 SQIVND (reference sequence). The CDR3 covers 15 residues. V was clipped by 2 bases and J by 3 bases; unmatched bases: 3. CDR3 DNA: TGTGCCAGTAGTATATACAGGGGAGCTAATGAAAAACTGTTTTTT. Its protein product is CASSIYRGANEKLFF.

J is TRBJ1-2 and V is TRBV29-1; TRBD1 matches 7 bases. The length of the CDR3 is 14 residues. Germline values: CDR1 SQVTM, CDR2 ANQGSEA. The J segment lost 8 bases and the V segment lost 5 bases, leaving 14 bases of the junction unmatched. CDR3 region: CSVTMTGWVGGYTF. The CDR3 DNA reads TGCAGCGTTACCATGACAGGGTGGGTGGGCGGCTACACCTTC.

This rearrangement joins TRBV30 to TRBJ1-3; TRBD1 might be the D (5 bases). The germline gives CDR1 GTSNPN, CDR2 SVGIG (reference sequence). With 5 bases removed from V and 0 bases from J, the gap between germline ends came to 11 bases. The CDR3 length is 14 residues. CDR3 region: CAWARGGSGNTIYF. CDR3 coding DNA: TGTGCCTGGGCCCGCGGGGGCTCTGGAAACACCATATATTTT.

This sequence joins TRBV6-5 and TRBJ1-6; D gene ambiguous. Germline values: CDR1 MNHEY, CDR2 SVGAGI. This CDR3 is built from 12 residues. Between the trimmed V and J ends, which lost 6 bases and 8 bases, there was a span of 8 bases. The CDR3 here is CASREGDSPLHF. The CDR3 DNA is TGTGCCAGCAGGGAGGGTGATTCACCCCTCCACTTT.

This clone was seen a handful of times. This chain joins TRBV27 and TRBJ1-3; 12 nucleotides align to TRBD1. J was trimmed by 8 bases and V by 6 bases; bases with no gene match: 11. Germline V lookup: CDR1 MNHEY, CDR2 SMNVEV (reference sequence). This CDR3 has 16 amino acids. The CDR3 nucleotides read TGTGCCAGCAGCTCCCGAGGGACAGGGGGCGAATACACCATATATTTT. Translating it yields CASSSRGTGGEYTIYF.

The rearrangement links TRBV24-1 to TRBJ1-2, with 10 bases matching TRBD1. CDR3 length: 13 amino acids. With V trimmed by 4 bases and J by 8 bases, 3 bases remained unmatched. The germline gives CDR1 KGHDR, CDR2 SFDVKD. CDR3 sequence: CATSEGQGRGYTF. The DNA of the CDR3 is TGTGCCACCAGTGAGGGACAGGGGAGAGGCTACACCTTC.

V gene TRBV6-5 combines with J gene TRBJ1-4, with D possibly being TRBD1 (5 bases). The CDR3 consists of 15 residues. Germline CDR1 reads MNHEY; CDR2 reads SVGAGI. The germline V and J ends were trimmed by 0 bases and 3 bases, with 8 bases remaining between them. CDR3 sequence (DNA): TGTGCCAGCAGTTACTCAGGGGCTTCTAATGAAAAACTGTTTTTT. This sequence encodes CASSYSGASNEKLFF.

This clone has just a few counts. This rearrangement joins TRBV19 to TRBJ1-4; D may be TRBD1 (6 bases). CDR3 length: 16 amino acids. Germline V gene sequence: CDR1 LNHDA, CDR2 SQIVND (reference sequence). Trimming removed 4 bases at V and 0 bases at J, with 12 bases between. CDR3 DNA: TGTGCCAGTAGTAGGACAGCCCTTGCAACTAATGAAAAACTGTTTTTT. Translated, it gives CASSRTALATNEKLFF.